This entry features one TCR beta chain sequence. This sample is drawn from a study of T-cell reconstitution after alpha-beta-depleted transplantation in children. This CDR3 has 14 residues. Trimming cost V 0 bases and J 8 bases; bases outside gene matches: 4. The germline V gene encodes CDR1 LGHNA and CDR2 YSLEER. Preparation of the TCRbeta library used unique molecular identifiers. TCRdb re-derived calls from the PCR reads in MiXCR, one entry per CDR3 protein. There are about 980,000 distinct CDR3 sequences in the sample; roughly 29% occur only once, and about 28% lies in the top ten. The rearrangement uses TRBV4-3 and TRBJ2-1; TRBD1 matches at 7 bases. Material: PBMCs, mostly from graft donor cells, obtained 360 days after TCRalphabeta/CD19-depleted stem cell transplant. The receptor's source is a boy in the first two years of life who had a stem cell transplant for SCID, so the T cells may come from the graft donor. In DNA form, the CDR3 reads TGCGCCAGCAGCCAAGATCAGGGGGTGGATGAGCAGTTCTTC. It encodes CASSQDQGVDEQFF.